Below, 24 T cell receptor beta chains from the same sample are listed, as sequenced in a study of cytomegalovirus exposure and HLA in healthy donors. Amplification used 60 Vbeta primers and 13 Jbeta primers. The table came from immunoSEQ multiplex PCR; TCRdb's copy has only in-frame clones and leaves some out. The sample includes 150,000 to 200,000 clones, 77% of them seen just once. Sequencing was performed on PBMCs. The receptors here all came from a woman aged 25 to 39 in good health and CMV-seropositive.

This chain connects TRBV7-2 to TRBJ1-4, with TRBD1 identical over 11 bases. V lost 1 base, J lost 7 bases, and 5 bases stayed unmatched. Germline V CDR1 and CDR2: SGHTA, FQGNSA. This CDR3 contains 16 residues. The CDR3 DNA reads as TGTGCCAGCAGCTTAGGCGGACAGGGGGCTTTTGAAAAACTGTTTTTT. Amino acid sequence: CASSLGGQGAFEKLFF.

The gene calls are TRBV28 and TRBJ2-2; 10 bases line up with TRBD1. This CDR3 has 16 residues. Germline CDR1 and CDR2: MDHEN and SYDVKM. Germline trimming cut 1 base from V and 7 bases from J; bases unmatched to any gene: 6. CDR3 sequence reads: CASSLFDRGLNGELFF. As DNA, the CDR3 is TGTGCCAGCAGTTTATTCGACAGGGGGCTTAACGGGGAGCTGTTTTTT.

The chain recombines TRBV15 with TRBJ2-6; D ambiguous. This CDR3 region has 15 residues. V was clipped by 0 bases and J by 3 bases, with 6 bases between them. Looked up from germline, CDR1 is LNHNV and CDR2 is YYDKDF (reference sequence). The CDR3 DNA follows: TGTGCCACCAGCAGAGATCGAGGTGGGGCCAACGTCCTGACTTTC. Its translation: CATSRDRGGANVLTF.

The chain is built from TRBV15 and TRBJ1-1; the D is unclear. V was cut by 3 bases and J by 1 base, with 9 bases left in between. CDR3 size: 14 residues. Per the germline V gene, CDR1 is LNHNV and CDR2 is YYDKDF (reference sequence). Written as DNA, the CDR3 is TGTGCCACCAGCAGTCCCAGAGGGAACACTGAAGCTTTCTTT. Encoded protein: CATSSPRGNTEAFF.

This chain links TRBV18 with TRBJ1-1, with 10 positions matching TRBD1. V lost 6 bases, J lost 5 bases, and 6 bases stayed unmatched. Germline V gene lookup returns CDR1 KGHSH and CDR2 LQKENI. The length of the CDR3 is 14 residues. CDR3 bases: TGTGCCAGCTCCCCGGACAGGGGGGGGACTGAAGCTTTCTTT. It is translated as CASSPDRGGTEAFF. The whole variable domain, filled in from reference TRBV18 and TRBJ1-1, reads NAGVMQNPRHLVRRRGQEARLRCSPMKGHSHVYWYRQLPEEGLKFMVYLQKENIIDESGMPKERFSAEFPKEGPSILRIQQVVRGDSAAYFCASSPDRGGTEAFFGQGTRLTVV.

The V call is TRBV18, the J call TRBJ2-7; TRBD2 matches 7 bases. In germline, CDR1 is KGHSH, CDR2 LQKENI. The CDR3 sequence is 15 residues long. Unmatched junction bases numbered 5, after V lost 0 bases and J lost 3 bases. CDR3 in DNA: TGTGCCAGCTCACCACCGGGAGGGGCCGACTACGAGCAGTACTTC. Translating it yields CASSPPGGADYEQYF.

The CDR3 DNA sequence: TGTGCCACCCAAGAGGGGAGGCACATTCAGTACTTC. Amino acid sequence: CATQEGRHIQYF. The chain carries TRBV7-9 and TRBJ2-4, with D possibly being TRBD2 (6 bases). The ends were cut back, 10 bases at V and 8 bases at J, with 15 bases in the middle. CDR3 length equals 12 residues. Germline loops: CDR1 SEHNR, CDR2 FQNEAQ (reference sequence).

The chain recombines TRBV19 with TRBJ1-4; 7 bases align to TRBD1. Germline CDR1 and CDR2: LNHDA and SQIVND (reference sequence). Trimming cost V 5 bases and J 7 bases; bases outside gene matches: 10. CDR3 size: 15 residues. The chain's CDR3 is CASSEGGQAGEKLFF. CDR3 coding DNA: TGTGCCAGTAGTGAAGGTGGACAGGCGGGTGAAAAACTGTTTTTT.

V and J are TRBV18 and TRBJ1-4; maybe TRBD1 (6 bases). Germline V gives CDR1 KGHSH, CDR2 LQKENI. The CDR3 loop spans 14 amino acids. The V end lost 3 bases, the J end lost 7 bases, and 12 bases lay between the germline ends. The CDR3 nucleotides read TGTGCCAGCTCACCGTCAGGGGAAGTTGAAAAACTGTTTTTT. Translated: CASSPSGEVEKLFF. Based on the CDR3 plus reference TRBV18 and TRBJ1-4, the full variable domain is NAGVMQNPRHLVRRRGQEARLRCSPMKGHSHVYWYRQLPEEGLKFMVYLQKENIIDESGMPKERFSAEFPKEGPSILRIQQVVRGDSAAYFCASSPSGEVEKLFFGSGTQLSVL.

This sequence joins TRBV5-8 and TRBJ2-1; the match to TRBD1 covers 7 bases. CDR1 is SGHTS and CDR2 is YDEGEE in the germline V gene. Losses at the gene ends were 0 bases for V and 6 bases for J; bases not matched to a gene: 6. The CDR3 contains 15 residues. This CDR3 is CASSLAGTALNEQFF. Here the CDR3 DNA reads TGTGCCAGCAGCTTGGCCGGGACAGCCCTCAATGAGCAGTTCTTC.

This clone occurred once. The rearrangement links TRBV10-3 to TRBJ1-5, with TRBD1 matching 8 bases. Germline trimming cut 4 bases from V and 4 bases from J; bases unmatched to any gene: 9. This CDR3 comprises 16 residues. Germline-derived CDR1 and CDR2 are ENHRY and SYGVKD. The CDR3 nucleotides read TGTGCCATCAGTGGAACAGGGGGTCCGGAGAATCAGCCCCAGCATTTT. It codes for CAISGTGGPENQPQHF.

The chain employs TRBV10-2 and TRBJ2-7, with no clear D. The CDR3 sequence is 14 residues long. The germline V gene encodes CDR1 WSHSY and CDR2 SAAADI. V dropped 6 bases and J dropped 3 bases, with 15 bases sitting between them. The CDR3 DNA is TGCGCCAGCAGACCGGGTAACCTCCACTACGAGCAGTACTTC. Translated: CASRPGNLHYEQYF.

This clone appeared a few times. The V gene is TRBV27, the J gene TRBJ2-1, with TRBD1 as a possible D gene (6 bases). The germline V gene has CDR1 MNHEY and CDR2 SMNVEV (reference sequence). CDR3 length equals 11 residues. The ends were cut back, 8 bases at V and 8 bases at J, with 10 bases in the middle. CDR3 nucleotide sequence: TGTGCCAGCGGCAGGGGCGATGAGCAGTTCTTC. It yields the protein CASGRGDEQFF.

The genes are TRBV30 and TRBJ1-1; D might be TRBD1 (6 bases). Germline V gene lookup returns CDR1 GTSNPN and CDR2 SVGIG (reference sequence). V was trimmed by 0 bases and J by 1 base, leaving 9 bases between them. This CDR3 contains 14 residues. The CDR3 sequence: CAWSVTTGNTEAFF. The CDR3 region has the DNA TGTGCCTGGAGTGTAACGACAGGGAACACTGAAGCTTTCTTT. The variable domain in full, completed from reference TRBV30 and TRBJ1-1, reads SQTIHQWPATLVQPVGSPLSLECTVEGTSNPNLYWYRQAAGRGLQLLFYSVGIGQISSEVPQNLSASRPQDRQFILSSKKLLLSDSGFYLCAWSVTTGNTEAFFGQGTRLTVV.

The V gene is TRBV11-3, the J gene TRBJ2-1, with 8 bases that match TRBD2. CDR3 size: 15 residues. Germline CDR1 and CDR2: SGHNT and YENEEA. J gave up 3 bases and V 5 bases, and 6 bases lay outside the gene matches. This chain's CDR3 is CASSPGGSDYNEQFF. Written as DNA, the CDR3 is TGTGCCAGCAGCCCGGGGGGGAGCGACTACAATGAGCAGTTCTTC.

The chain is built from TRBV10-2 and TRBJ2-7; 7 bases line up with TRBD1. The germline V gene has CDR1 WSHSY and CDR2 SAAADI. The V segment lost 6 bases and the J segment 0 bases; nucleotides outside the gene matches: 2. The CDR3 has 13 residues. The chain's CDR3 is CASRGQSSYEQYF. CDR3 DNA sequence: TGCGCCAGCAGGGGACAGAGCTCCTACGAGCAGTACTTC.

The chain carries TRBV4-2 and TRBJ1-3, with D perhaps matching TRBD1 (5 bases). The CDR3 runs 16 residues. V was pared by 0 bases and J by 0 bases, with 9 bases between. CDR1 is LGHNA and CDR2 is YNFKEQ in the germline V gene. DNA for the CDR3: TGTGCCAGCAGCCAAGATGGGGCCGGCTCTGGAAACACCATATATTTT. Translation: CASSQDGAGSGNTIYF.

This clone was detected a few times. The rearrangement links TRBV11-3 to TRBJ1-2; the match to TRBD1 covers 7 bases. With 7 bases clipped from V and 8 bases from J, the junction kept 13 bases outside the gene matches. The CDR3 is 14 residues long. Germline assignment: CDR1 SGHNT and CDR2 YENEEA. CDR3: CASTPQGTQGGYTF. The CDR3 DNA is TGTGCCAGCACACCACAGGGGACCCAGGGGGGCTACACCTTC.

This clone has only a few counts. J is TRBJ2-3 and V is TRBV27; the match to TRBD2 covers 7 bases. The CDR3 has 14 amino acids. Trimming removed 4 bases from V and 2 bases from J; junction bases left unmatched: 3. Germline loops: CDR1 MNHEY, CDR2 SMNVEV (reference sequence). This CDR3 is CASSWRGSTDTQYF. CDR3 DNA sequence: TGTGCCAGCAGTTGGCGGGGGTCCACAGATACGCAGTATTTT.

The chain combines TRBV6-5 with TRBJ2-7; no definite D call. The CDR3 is made up of 11 amino acids. CDR1 and CDR2 (germline): MNHEY, SVGAGI. Trimming left V 7 bases short and J 3 bases short, with 7 bases between. CDR3: CASNGVYEQYF. CDR3 coding DNA: TGTGCCAGCAACGGAGTCTACGAGCAGTACTTC.

Here the CDR3 reads CASSQYRGESTDTQYF. The CDR3 DNA is TGTGCCAGCAGCCAGTACAGGGGCGAAAGCACAGATACGCAGTATTTT. This chain links TRBV4-2 with TRBJ2-3; 7 nucleotides line up with TRBD1. Per the germline V gene, CDR1 is LGHNA and CDR2 is YNFKEQ. Trimming at V came to 3 bases and at J to 0 bases, leaving 6 bases not matched to a gene. This CDR3 comprises 16 residues.

The chain carries TRBV29-1 and TRBJ1-4; D is perhaps TRBD1 (5 bases). The CDR3 covers 11 residues. The germline V gene has CDR1 SQVTM and CDR2 ANQGSEA. The CDR3 is CGVRQTEKLFF. Written as DNA, the CDR3 is TGCGGGGTCAGACAGACTGAAAAACTGTTTTTT.

The chain combines TRBV7-2 with TRBJ2-7; 9 bases fit TRBD1. J was trimmed by 0 bases and V by 4 bases; bases with no gene match: 1. The CDR3 has 14 residues. Germline V gene sequence: CDR1 SGHTA, CDR2 FQGNSA. CDR3 coding DNA: TGTGCCAGCAGCTCGACAGGGGGCTCCTACGAGCAGTACTTC. Translating it yields CASSSTGGSYEQYF.

The V and J genes are TRBV19 and TRBJ2-4; 11 nucleotides agree with TRBD1. V lost 5 bases and J lost 0; bases outside the gene matches: 6. Germline-derived CDR1 and CDR2 are LNHDA and SQIVND (reference sequence). CDR3 size: 17 residues. The CDR3 is CASSPGQGGLAKNIQYF. The CDR3 DNA sequence: TGTGCCAGTAGTCCGGGACAGGGGGGACTAGCCAAAAACATTCAGTACTTC.